One sample yielded the 23 T cell receptor beta chains listed below, sequenced in a study of T-cell reconstitution after alpha-beta-depleted transplantation in children. Using unique molecular identifiers, the investigators prepared the TCRbeta library. MiXCR was run by TCRdb on the PCR reads, yielding one entry per CDR3 protein. The sample yields tens of thousands of distinct CDR3 sequences, more than 5% seen once. The sample in question was PBMCs, mostly from graft donor cells, obtained 60 days after TCRalphabeta/CD19-depleted stem cell transplant. These receptors were obtained from a female patient aged 2-9 years who had a stem cell transplant for aplastic anemia, so the T cells may come from the graft donor.

This clonotype was seen only a few times. This chain links TRBV9 with TRBJ2-1; 7 nucleotides line up with TRBD2. This CDR3 spans 16 amino acids. The junction had 6 bases not matched to a gene; V was cut back by 0 bases and J by 3 bases. The germline CDR1 and CDR2 sequences are SGDLS and YYNGEE. The CDR3 protein is CASSVGTASGYNEQFF. The CDR3 DNA reads TGTGCCAGCAGCGTAGGAACGGCTAGCGGCTACAATGAGCAGTTCTTC. Complete variable domain (other parts from reference TRBV9 and TRBJ2-1): DSGVTQTPKHLITATGQRVTLRCSPRSGDLSVYWYQQSLDQGLQFLIQYYNGEERAKGNILERFSAQQFPDLHSELNLSSLELGDSALYFCASSVGTASGYNEQFFGPGTRLTVL.

This clonotype occurred many times. This chain connects TRBV7-9 to TRBJ2-7; TRBD2 is a possible D gene (5 bases). The germline V gene encodes CDR1 SEHNR and CDR2 FQNEAQ (reference sequence). This CDR3 region has 17 residues. Trimming took off 2 bases at V and 0 bases at J, with 17 bases between the two ends. This chain's CDR3 is CASSLLRGMPASYEQYF. For the CDR3, the DNA is TGTGCCAGCAGCTTATTAAGAGGGATGCCCGCCTCCTACGAGCAGTACTTC.

In its sample, this clonotype was seen many times. The chain couples TRBV5-1 to TRBJ2-1; D may be TRBD2 (6 bases). This CDR3 spans 18 amino acids. The V and J ends lost 4 bases and 9 bases respectively, with 29 bases between them. Per germline, CDR1 SGHRS and CDR2 YFSETQ. CDR3 region: CASSQRGTGTPFWGEQFF. The CDR3 bases are TGCGCCAGCAGCCAACGTGGGACCGGGACTCCTTTTTGGGGTGAGCAGTTCTTC.

The sample holds many counts of this clonotype. The chain employs TRBV5-1 and TRBJ2-7, with 7 bases aligning to TRBD1. V was pared by 0 bases and J by 8 bases, with 8 bases of the junction left unmatched. This CDR3 contains 14 residues. In germline, CDR1 is SGHRS, CDR2 YFSETQ. This CDR3 reads CASSLEGTAGQQYF. The CDR3 DNA sequence: TGCGCCAGCAGCTTGGAGGGGACAGCTGGGCAGCAGTACTTC.

Regarding this clonotype: This may be a read error, as it is one base from a much larger clone. The chain links TRBV4-2 to TRBJ2-1; maybe TRBD1 (6 bases). The germline V gene has CDR1 LGHNA and CDR2 YNFKEQ. The CDR3 has 13 residues. Here the CDR3 DNA reads TGTGCCAGCAGCCAAACAGGGCCCAATGAGCACTTCTTC. This translates into CASSQTGPNEHFF.

The chain has TRBV3-1 and TRBJ2-1; the D gene is possibly TRBD1 (6 bases). V was cut by 0 bases and J by 2 bases, with 8 bases left in between. CDR1 and CDR2 from the germline V gene are LGHDT and YNNKEL (reference sequence). The CDR3 extends over 15 amino acids. In nucleotides, the CDR3 is TGTGCCAGCAGCCAAGAGGCAGGGGCCTACAATGAGCAGTTCTTC. The encoded protein is CASSQEAGAYNEQFF.

This clonotype has a count of ten or more. The J gene is TRBJ2-7, the V gene TRBV6-2 or TRBV6-3; no firm D call. Germline values: CDR1 MNHEY, CDR2 SVGEGT. The V gene lost 5 bases and the J gene lost 2 bases, with 16 bases spanning the gap. The CDR3 is made up of 15 amino acids. CDR3 loop: CASSRAGKPPYEQYF. For the CDR3, the DNA is TGTGCCAGCAGTCGGGCCGGAAAACCTCCCTACGAGCAGTACTTC.

The sample holds many counts of this clonotype. J is TRBJ2-5 and V is TRBV28; 7 bases match TRBD2. Germline trimming cut 1 base from V and 10 bases from J; bases unmatched to any gene: 3. The CDR3 sequence is 12 residues long. CDR1 is MDHEN and CDR2 is SYDVKM in the germline V gene. The CDR3 loop reads CASSLFSGGQYF. The CDR3 DNA is TGTGCCAGCAGTTTATTCTCGGGAGGCCAGTACTTC.

This clonotype has a count of ten or more. J is TRBJ2-2 and V is TRBV28, with D possibly TRBD2 on 5 matching bases. Germline values: CDR1 MDHEN, CDR2 SYDVKM. This CDR3 contains 14 residues. The V and J ends lost 4 bases and 4 bases respectively, with 10 bases between them. The CDR3 nucleotides read TGTGCCAGCAGTTCCCCGGGGAGCACCGGGGAGCTGTTTTTT. It is translated as CASSSPGSTGELFF.

In its sample, this clonotype was seen many times. This chain joins TRBV5-1 and TRBJ2-7; 7 nucleotides agree with TRBD2. The germline V gene has CDR1 SGHRS and CDR2 YFSETQ. There are 13 residues in the CDR3. With 5 bases clipped from V and 3 bases from J, the junction kept 5 bases outside the gene matches. This CDR3 is CASSTLAGYEQYF. Here the CDR3 DNA reads TGCGCCAGCAGTACTTTAGCGGGCTACGAGCAGTACTTC.

This clonotype has a count of ten or more. This chain uses TRBV28 with TRBJ2-7; 9 bases fit TRBD1. V gave up 6 bases and J gave up 3 bases; unmatched junction bases: 9. Germline CDR1 and CDR2: MDHEN and SYDVKM. The CDR3 spans 15 residues. The CDR3 DNA is TGTGCCAGCAGCACTACCGGGACAGGGCTCTACGAGCAGTACTTC. Translated, it gives CASSTTGTGLYEQYF.

The chain has TRBV7-7 and TRBJ2-5; 9 bases align to TRBD1. Germline V lookup: CDR1 SSHAT, CDR2 FNYEAQ (reference sequence). The CDR3 runs to 15 residues. The V gene end was trimmed by 4 bases and the J gene end by 5 bases; junction bases not matched to a gene: 8. In nucleotides, the CDR3 is TGTGCCAGCAGCTCGAACACAGGGGGCTCGGAGACCCAGTACTTC. Its protein product is CASSSNTGGSETQYF.

Turning to this clonotype: A read error may explain this, as a much larger clone is one base away. This chain connects TRBV12-3 or TRBV12-4 to TRBJ2-2; TRBD1 matches 7 bases. This CDR3 has 13 residues. CDR3 amino acids: CASEQGNTGEPFF. The DNA for the CDR3 is TGTGCCAGCGAACAGGGGAACACCGGGGAGCCGTTTTTT.

This clonotype appeared many times. The chain recombines TRBV15 with TRBJ2-1, with 9 bases lining up with TRBD1. Trimming at V came to 0 bases and at J to 9 bases, leaving 18 bases not matched to a gene. CDR1 is LNHNV and CDR2 is YYDKDF in the germline V gene (reference sequence). This CDR3 has 19 amino acids. DNA of the CDR3: TGTGCCACCAGCAGAGATCTGTTTCGTCCTGGACAGGGGTTTGGTGAGCAGTTCTTC. This translates into CATSRDLFRPGQGFGEQFF.

A few counts support this clonotype. The chain links TRBV7-2 to TRBJ2-2, with 9 positions matching TRBD2. This CDR3 is built from 16 residues. Germline loops: CDR1 SGHTA, CDR2 FQGNSA. After removal of 5 bases from V and 5 bases from J, the junction contained 9 bases not matched to a gene. This CDR3 is CASSAPAGGQTGELFF. DNA of the CDR3: TGTGCCAGCAGCGCCCCGGCGGGGGGGCAGACCGGGGAGCTGTTTTTT.

Judged by abundance, this clonotype is medium-sized. The chain combines TRBV9 with TRBJ2-1, with TRBD1 as a possible D gene (6 bases). Germline V CDR1 and CDR2: SGDLS, YYNGEE. This CDR3 contains 19 residues. Between the trimmed V and J ends, which lost 0 bases and 9 bases, there was a span of 28 bases. In nucleotides, the CDR3 is TGTGCCAGCAGCGTAGATATCGGAGAGGGTTTGACAGGTAAATCTGAGCAGTTCTTC. This sequence encodes CASSVDIGEGLTGKSEQFF. The whole variable domain, filled in from reference TRBV9 and TRBJ2-1, reads DSGVTQTPKHLITATGQRVTLRCSPRSGDLSVYWYQQSLDQGLQFLIQYYNGEERAKGNILERFSAQQFPDLHSELNLSSLELGDSALYFCASSVDIGEGLTGKSEQFFGPGTRLTVL.

This clonotype has ten or more counts. This sequence joins TRBV28 and TRBJ2-4, with 8 bases aligning to TRBD1. The CDR3 runs to 14 residues. CDR1 MDHEN and CDR2 SYDVKM come from the germline V gene. With 4 bases clipped from V and 8 bases from J, the junction kept 7 bases outside the gene matches. The CDR3: CASSSTGAWDIQYF. CDR3 coding DNA: TGTGCCAGCAGTTCGACAGGGGCATGGGACATTCAGTACTTC.

In the case of this clonotype: This may arise from a read error, as a much more abundant clone is one base away. This chain joins TRBV5-1 and TRBJ2-5; tentatively, D is TRBD1 or TRBD2 (6 bases each). The CDR3 spans 18 residues. CDR1 and CDR2 from the germline V gene are SGHRS and YFSETQ. Trimming left V 4 bases short and J 1 base short, with 23 bases between. The CDR3 here is CASSIQGQRTTSQETQYF. The DNA of the CDR3 is TGCGCCAGCAGCATCCAGGGGCAGAGGACTACATCCCAAGAGACCCAGTACTTC.

The rearrangement uses TRBV5-5 and TRBJ1-5; possibly TRBD1 for D (6 bases). Germline values: CDR1 SGHKS, CDR2 YYEKEE (reference sequence). V was clipped by 0 bases and J by 4 bases, with 17 bases between them. There are 17 residues in the CDR3. The CDR3 DNA reads TGTGCCAGCAGCTTGGGTCCCGAGGGGGGGGAGAATCAGCCCCAGCATTTT. Translated, it gives CASSLGPEGGENQPQHF. The whole variable domain, filled in from reference TRBV5-5 and TRBJ1-5, reads DAGVTQSPTHLIKTRGQQVTLRCSPISGHKSVSWYQQVLGQGPQFIFQYYEKEERGRGNFPDRFSARQFPNYSSELNVNALLLGDSALYLCASSLGPEGGENQPQHFGDGTRLSIL.

This clonotype occurred many times. The chain combines TRBV7-3 with TRBJ2-1; TRBD2 agrees at 7 bases. Germline V CDR1 and CDR2: SGHTA, FQGTGA. The trim removed 2 bases at V and 3 bases at J, leaving 4 bases unmatched. This CDR3 contains 15 residues. CDR3 amino acids: CASSLGGGFYNEQFF. CDR3 coding DNA: TGTGCCAGCAGCTTAGGGGGGGGGTTCTACAATGAGCAGTTCTTC. The variable domain in full, completed from reference TRBV7-3 and TRBJ2-1, reads GAGVSQTPSNKVTEKGKYVELRCDPISGHTALYWYRQSLGQGPEFLIYFQGTGAADDSGLPNDRFFAVRPEGSVSTLKIQRTERGDSAVYLCASSLGGGFYNEQFFGPGTRLTVL.

This clonotype came up many times. The gene calls are TRBV5-1 and TRBJ2-7, with 7 bases identical to TRBD1. V lost 4 bases, J lost 3 bases, and 4 bases stayed unmatched. This CDR3 spans 13 amino acids. Germline lookup yields CDR1 SGHRS and CDR2 YFSETQ. This CDR3 reads CASSHRDSYEQYF. Written as DNA, the CDR3 is TGCGCCAGCAGCCACCGGGACAGCTACGAGCAGTACTTC. Full variable domain (missing parts from reference TRBV5-1 and TRBJ2-7): KAGVTQTPRYLIKTRGQQVTLSCSPISGHRSVSWYQQTPGQGLQFLFEYFSETQRNKGNFPGRFSGRQFSNSRSEMNVSTLELGDSALYLCASSHRDSYEQYFGPGTRLTVT.

This clonotype was counted at least ten times. The chain carries TRBV7-3 and TRBJ2-1; 11 positions match TRBD2. V shed 4 bases and J 5 bases; nucleotides not matched to a gene: 4. This CDR3 is built from 15 residues. The V gene's germline CDR1 is SGHTA and CDR2 FQGTGA. This CDR3 is CASSSRLAGHNEQFF. CDR3 sequence (DNA): TGTGCCAGCAGCTCCCGACTAGCGGGGCACAATGAGCAGTTCTTC.

The table lists this clonotype with many counts. This chain connects TRBV12-3 or TRBV12-4 to TRBJ2-7; 11 bases fit TRBD1. The CDR3 runs to 14 residues. Trimming at V came to 6 bases and at J to 6 bases, leaving 7 bases not matched to a gene. This CDR3 reads CASRWTGGPGEQYF. The DNA of the CDR3 is TGTGCCAGCAGGTGGACAGGGGGCCCGGGCGAGCAGTACTTC.